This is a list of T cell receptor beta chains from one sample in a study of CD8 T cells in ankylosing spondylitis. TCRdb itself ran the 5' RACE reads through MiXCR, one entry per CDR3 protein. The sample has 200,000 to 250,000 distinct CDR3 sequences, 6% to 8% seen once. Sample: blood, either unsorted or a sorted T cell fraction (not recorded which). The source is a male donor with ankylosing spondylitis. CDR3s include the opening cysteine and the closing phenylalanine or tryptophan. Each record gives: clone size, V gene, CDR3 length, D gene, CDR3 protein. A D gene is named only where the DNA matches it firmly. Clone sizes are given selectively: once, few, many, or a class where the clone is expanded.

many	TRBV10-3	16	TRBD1	CAISTSGTGRLGGYTF
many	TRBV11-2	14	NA	CASSLPRTREGYTF
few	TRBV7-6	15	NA	CASSYATGTNTEAFF
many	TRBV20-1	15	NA	CSAPKAWDGEYEQYF
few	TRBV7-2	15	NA	CASSLLRSPLYEQYF
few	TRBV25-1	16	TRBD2	CASSGSLAGASPEQFF
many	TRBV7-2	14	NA	CASSHASWGDTQYF
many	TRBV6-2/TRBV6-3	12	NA	CASTSVRVEQFF
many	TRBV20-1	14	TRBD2	CSAREAGGPYEQYF
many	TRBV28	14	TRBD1	CASSIQGDTGELFF
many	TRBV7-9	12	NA	CASSFAYNEQFF
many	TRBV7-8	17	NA	CASSSTAGGSSYNEQFF
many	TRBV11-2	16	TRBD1	CASSPGPGQRTYEQYF
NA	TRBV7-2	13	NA	CASSWGLNYEQYF
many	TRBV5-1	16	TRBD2	CASSLVLAGDRETQYF
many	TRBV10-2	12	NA	CASRTGPYEQYF
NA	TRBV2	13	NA	CASGAAPGDTQYF
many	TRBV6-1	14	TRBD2	CASSTSGGQETQYF
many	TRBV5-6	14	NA	CASSLVSSTDTQYF
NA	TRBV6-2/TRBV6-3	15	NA	CASNPLETYADTQYF
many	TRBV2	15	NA	CASSLPRGPRETQYF
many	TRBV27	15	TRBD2	CASSWTSGSYNEQFF
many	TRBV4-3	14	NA	CASSQDLGRSPLHF
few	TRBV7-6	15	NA	CASSLARAGKETQYF
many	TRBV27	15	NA	CASSLAPAGNTEAFF
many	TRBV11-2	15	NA	CASSFGAGSSYEQYF
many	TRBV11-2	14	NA	CASSLVQGRTEAFF
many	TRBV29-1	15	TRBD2	CSVEISGAKTDTQYF
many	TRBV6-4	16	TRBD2	CASSETSGANTGELFF
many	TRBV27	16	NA	CASSFGPGGAKNIQYF
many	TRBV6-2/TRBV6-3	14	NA	CASSYSWTPYEQYF
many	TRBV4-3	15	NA	CASSQGAMSYNEQFF
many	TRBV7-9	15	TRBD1	CASSSPGTGNYGYTF
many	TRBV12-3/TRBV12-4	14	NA	CASSLGPGASYGHF
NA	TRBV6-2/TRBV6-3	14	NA	CASRWTVSSYEQYF
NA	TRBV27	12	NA	CASSWPFGEQFF
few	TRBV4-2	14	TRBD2	CASSQSSGTGELFF
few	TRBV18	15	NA	CASSLQGGSTDTQYF
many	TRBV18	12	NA	CASSWSTGELFF
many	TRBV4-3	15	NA	CASSQVYASNQPQHF
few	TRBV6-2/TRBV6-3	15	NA	CASSWAETGNTEAFF
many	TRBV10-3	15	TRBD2	CAISSGTSGTYEQYF
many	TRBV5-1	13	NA	CASSSDGGTEAFF
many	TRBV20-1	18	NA	CSAAPDRGGLLGSYEQYF
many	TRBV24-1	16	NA	CATSDPTGTQRETQYF
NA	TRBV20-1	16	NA	CSSVSNGGSSTDEQYF
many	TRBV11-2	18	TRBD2	CASSLDGGYYQYQETQYF
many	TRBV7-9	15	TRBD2	CASTLTSGRVNEQFF
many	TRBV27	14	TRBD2	CASSPAGGSYEQYF
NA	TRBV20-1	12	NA	CSARYRQETQYF
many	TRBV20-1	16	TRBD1	CSARTGVLSGANVLTF
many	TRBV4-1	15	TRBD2	CASSQAGTSGNEQFF
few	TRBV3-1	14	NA	CASSQDKGGGGYTF